These T cell receptor beta chains were read from a single sample in a study of sequential checkpoint blockade in melanoma. TCRdb's copy holds only in-frame clones and misses some; the assay was immunoSEQ multiplex PCR. The table has around 3,500 clones, approximately 22% seen once. The sequences come from tumor tissue (inferred from file names), collected from a patient given nivolumab and ipilimumab in sequence. The origin of the receptors is a human donor with melanoma. Each CDR3 is given with its conserved first and last residue. Fields, in order: J gene, V gene, CDR3 protein.

TRBJ1-5,TRBV23-1,CASLVGLWSCNQPQHF
TRBJ2-5,TRBV6-8,CASSYLDIRGAETQYF
TRBJ2-7,TRBV6-8,CASTGQGSNYEQYF
TRBJ1-6,TRBV5-1,CASSFGTGADYSPLHF
TRBJ2-1,TRBV5-1,CASSSLTSGGHNEQFF
TRBJ1-3,TRBV11-3,CASSLGDSGNTIYF
TRBJ1-5,TRBV11-3,CASSSGNSNQPQHF
TRBJ2-1,TRBV11-3,CASSLWTSGGAYEQFF
TRBJ1-3,TRBV11-3,CASSLDQAARAGNTIYF
TRBJ2-1,TRBV11-3,CASSLGLSSGQDEQFF
TRBJ2-2,TRBV19,CASTLQGNTGELFF
TRBJ2-4,TRBV29-1,CSATGTGNIQYF